The clone carrying this T cell receptor (beta chain) was counted many times. The time point was: sample taken at primary tumor resection. This sample was included in a study of spatial heterogeneity in lung cancer. The germline gives CDR1 GTSNPN, CDR2 SVGIG (reference sequence). V dropped 3 bases and J dropped 4; count of bases not matched to a gene: 9. There are 15 residues in the CDR3. One entry per CDR3 protein results from TCRdb running MiXCR on the 5' RACE reads. The table lists tens of thousands of distinct CDR3 sequences, less than 6.5% of them singletons. J is TRBJ1-1 and V is TRBV30, with 9 bases aligning to TRBD1. The specimen was PBMCs, collected at surgery. This clonotype was obtained from a female donor with early-stage non-small cell lung cancer. CDR3 coding DNA: TGTGCCTGGAGCCTTGGGACAGGGCGGGGCACTGAAGCTTTCTTT. The encoded protein is CAWSLGTGRGTEAFF.